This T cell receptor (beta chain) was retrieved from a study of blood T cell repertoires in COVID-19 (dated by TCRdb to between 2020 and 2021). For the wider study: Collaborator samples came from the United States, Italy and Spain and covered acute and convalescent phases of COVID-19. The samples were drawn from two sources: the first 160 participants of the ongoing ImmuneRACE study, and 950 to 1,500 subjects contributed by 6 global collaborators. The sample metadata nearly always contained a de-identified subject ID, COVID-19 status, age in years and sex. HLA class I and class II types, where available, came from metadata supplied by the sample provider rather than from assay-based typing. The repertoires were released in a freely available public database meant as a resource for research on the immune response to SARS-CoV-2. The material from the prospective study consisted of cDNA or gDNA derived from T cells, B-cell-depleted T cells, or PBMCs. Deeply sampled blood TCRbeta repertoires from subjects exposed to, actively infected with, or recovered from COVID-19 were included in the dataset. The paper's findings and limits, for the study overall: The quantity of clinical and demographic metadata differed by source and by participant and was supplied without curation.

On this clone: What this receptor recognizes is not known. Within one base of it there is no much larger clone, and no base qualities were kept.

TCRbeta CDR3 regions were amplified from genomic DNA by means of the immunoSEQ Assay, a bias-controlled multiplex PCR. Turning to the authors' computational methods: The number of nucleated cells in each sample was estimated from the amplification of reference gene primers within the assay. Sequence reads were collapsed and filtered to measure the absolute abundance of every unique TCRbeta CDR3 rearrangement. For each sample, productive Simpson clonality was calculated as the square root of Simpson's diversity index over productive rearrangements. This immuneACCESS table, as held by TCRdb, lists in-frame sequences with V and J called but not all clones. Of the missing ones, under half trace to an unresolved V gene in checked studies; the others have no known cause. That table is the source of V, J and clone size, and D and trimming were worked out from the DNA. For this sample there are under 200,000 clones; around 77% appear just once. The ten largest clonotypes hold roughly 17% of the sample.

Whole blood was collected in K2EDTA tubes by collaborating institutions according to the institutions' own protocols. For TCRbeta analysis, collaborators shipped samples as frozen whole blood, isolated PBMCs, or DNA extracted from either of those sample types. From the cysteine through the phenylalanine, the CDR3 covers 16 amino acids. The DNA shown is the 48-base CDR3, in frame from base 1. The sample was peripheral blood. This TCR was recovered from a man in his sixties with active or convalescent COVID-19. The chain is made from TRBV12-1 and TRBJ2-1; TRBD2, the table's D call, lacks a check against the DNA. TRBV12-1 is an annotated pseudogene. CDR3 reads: CASSFPGTSGPNEQFF. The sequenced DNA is TGTGCCAGCAGCTTCCCCGGGACTAGCGGTCCTAATGAGCAGTTCTTC.